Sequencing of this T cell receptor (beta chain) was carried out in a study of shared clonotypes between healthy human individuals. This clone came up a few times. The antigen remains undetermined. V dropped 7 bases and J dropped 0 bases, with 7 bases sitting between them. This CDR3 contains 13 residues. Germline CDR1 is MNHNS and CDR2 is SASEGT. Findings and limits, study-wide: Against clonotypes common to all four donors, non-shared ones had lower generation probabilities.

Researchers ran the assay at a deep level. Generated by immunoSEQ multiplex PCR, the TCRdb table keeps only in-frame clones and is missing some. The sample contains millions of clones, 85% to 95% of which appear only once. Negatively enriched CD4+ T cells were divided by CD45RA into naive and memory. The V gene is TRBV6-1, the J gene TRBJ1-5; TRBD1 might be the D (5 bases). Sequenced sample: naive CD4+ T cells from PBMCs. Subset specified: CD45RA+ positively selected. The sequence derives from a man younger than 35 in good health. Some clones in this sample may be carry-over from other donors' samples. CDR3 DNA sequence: TGTGCCAGCAACAGGAATAGCAATCAGCCCCAGCATTTT. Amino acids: CASNRNSNQPQHF.